This passage covers 15 T cell receptor beta chains from one sample sequenced in a study of blood T cell repertoires in COVID-19 (dated by TCRdb to about 2020). Library preparation was by the immunoSEQ multiplex PCR assay. The immuneACCESS repertoire file appears here via TCRdb, limited to in-frame rearrangements. These files lack a portion of the clones; in checked studies, under half of the deficit traces to unresolved V genes, and the cause of the others is not known. The sample data list about 68,000 clones, and 80% to 90% of these were observed just once. The biggest ten clones account for roughly 2.8% of the sample. What was sequenced was peripheral blood. These receptors were collected from a man aged 45-65 years with acute or convalescent COVID-19.

V is TRBV11-2 and J is TRBJ2-1, with TRBD2 matching over 12 bases. The germline CDR1 and CDR2 sequences are SGHAT and FQNNGV. This CDR3 comprises 16 residues. The ends lost 6 bases at V and 3 bases at J; junction bases unmatched: 6. The CDR3 is CASSLRLAGDYNEQFF. In DNA, the CDR3 is TGTGCCAGCAGTCTTAGACTAGCGGGAGACTACAATGAGCAGTTCTTC.

This clone was observed once. The chain employs TRBV6-2 or TRBV6-3 and TRBJ2-1; the match to TRBD1 covers 7 bases. With 2 bases clipped from V and 6 bases from J, the junction kept 7 bases outside the gene matches. The CDR3 extends over 15 amino acids. From germline, CDR1 is MNHEY and CDR2 SVGEGT. The CDR3 bases are TGTGCCAGCAGTTACCCCAGACAGGGTGCCAATGAGCAGTTCTTC. Its translation is CASSYPRQGANEQFF.

Remarks on this clone: Additional DNA sequences in this sample encode the identical CDR3. The rearrangement links TRBV12-3 or TRBV12-4 to TRBJ2-1; D uncertain. The CDR3 sequence is 12 residues long. The V end lost 6 bases, the J end lost 2 bases, and 5 bases lay between the germline ends. CDR3 protein: CASSLPYNEQFF. Here the CDR3 DNA reads TGTGCCAGCAGCCTCCCCTACAATGAGCAGTTCTTC.

The sample holds a few counts of this clone. The chain links TRBV3-1 (or the pseudogene TRBV3-2) to TRBJ2-7, with 7 bases fitting TRBD2. CDR3 size: 16 residues. The ends lost 10 bases at V and 2 bases at J; junction bases unmatched: 17. Germline V gene lookup returns CDR1 LGHDT and CDR2 YNNKEL (reference sequence). CDR3 in DNA: TGTGCCAACTGCCCAGGGTTATCTAGCGGTACCTACGAGCAGTACTTC. Its protein is CANCPGLSSGTYEQYF.

The chain joins TRBV4-3 to TRBJ2-5; 8 positions agree with TRBD2. V trimming: 0 bases; J trimming: 2 bases; junction bases outside the gene matches: 11. CDR3 length: 18 residues. Germline V gene lookup returns CDR1 LGHNA and CDR2 YSLEER. The CDR3 sequence is CASSQDLAGGNHQETQYF. For the CDR3, the DNA is TGCGCCAGCAGCCAAGACCTGGCGGGAGGAAACCATCAAGAGACCCAGTACTTC.

The chain couples TRBV7-2 to TRBJ1-2; 7 bases are a match to TRBD1. The junction had 8 bases not matched to a gene; V was cut back by 5 bases and J by 5 bases. Germline assignment: CDR1 SGHTA and CDR2 FQGNSA. The CDR3 totals 14 residues. The DNA of the CDR3 is TGTGCCAGCAGCCCCGGACAACAGGGGTATGGCTACACCTTC. Translating gives CASSPGQQGYGYTF.

The chain recombines TRBV28 with TRBJ1-5, with 9 bases aligning to TRBD1. CDR3 length equals 15 residues. Trimming removed 6 bases from V and 1 base from J; junction bases left unmatched: 4. The germline CDR1 and CDR2 sequences are MDHEN and SYDVKM. Here the CDR3 reads CASRLQGASNQPQHF. CDR3 nucleotides: TGTGCCAGCAGACTACAGGGGGCCAGCAATCAGCCCCAGCATTTT.

V and J are TRBV11-1 and TRBJ1-1; TRBD1 matches 9 bases. This CDR3 has 13 amino acids. Germline V gene data show CDR1 as SGHAT and CDR2 as FQDESV (reference sequence). With V trimmed by 8 bases and J by 0 bases, 1 base remained unmatched. CDR3 nucleotide sequence: TGTGCCAGCGGACAGGGGATGAACACTGAAGCTTTCTTT. This sequence encodes CASGQGMNTEAFF.

J is TRBJ1-5 and V is TRBV18; possible D gene TRBD1, 5 bases. Germline lookup yields CDR1 KGHSH and CDR2 LQKENI. V lost 2 bases to trimming and J lost 1 base, with 15 bases between them. CDR3 length equals 17 residues. The CDR3 loop is CASSPRQLGWSNQPQHF. The CDR3 DNA reads as TGTGCCAGCTCACCAAGACAGCTCGGGTGGAGCAATCAGCCCCAGCATTTT.

This rearrangement joins TRBV9 to TRBJ1-4; unclear D gene. This CDR3 has 15 residues. CDR1 and CDR2 from the germline V gene are SGDLS and YYNGEE. V lost 3 bases, J lost 8 bases, and 17 bases lay in between. The CDR3 spells CASSATPVGGEKLFF. CDR3 sequence (DNA): TGTGCCAGCAGCGCGACCCCCGTAGGCGGGGAAAAACTGTTTTTT.

This clone has a single count. This sequence joins TRBV7-8 and TRBJ2-2, with 12 bases aligning to TRBD2. Germline V gene lookup returns CDR1 SGHVS and CDR2 FQNEAQ. The CDR3 length is 18 residues. Germline trimming cut 5 bases from V and 10 bases from J; bases unmatched to any gene: 17. The CDR3 region has the DNA TGTGCCAGCAGCCCCCAGGTCTTTGGACTAGCGGGAAGTGAGGAGCTGTTTTTT. Residues: CASSPQVFGLAGSEELFF.

This chain joins TRBV3-1 (or the pseudogene TRBV3-2) and TRBJ2-5; D is perhaps TRBD1 (6 bases). CDR1 and CDR2 (germline): LGHDT, YNNKEL (reference sequence). The V end lost 3 bases, the J end lost 5 bases, and 10 bases lay between the germline ends. The CDR3 is made up of 13 amino acids. The CDR3 nucleotides are TGTGCCAGCAGCCACACAGGGTTTGAGACCCAGTACTTC. Its protein product is CASSHTGFETQYF.

The V call is TRBV6-4, the J call TRBJ2-2, with TRBD1 as a possible D gene (6 bases). CDR1 and CDR2 (germline): MRHNA, SNTAGT. The CDR3 is 15 amino acids. V lost 3 bases, J lost 5 bases, and 13 bases lay in between. CDR3 coding DNA: TGTGCCAGCAGTGAATCTGGGACACAAACCGGGGAGCTGTTTTTT. This sequence encodes CASSESGTQTGELFF.

The V and J genes are TRBV24-1 and TRBJ1-1, with D possibly matching TRBD1 (6 bases). The CDR3 covers 13 residues. Trimming cost V 9 bases and J 1 base, with 11 bases left between them. Per germline, CDR1 KGHDR and CDR2 SFDVKD. The CDR3 sequence: CATQGQGNTEAFF. CDR3 nucleotide sequence: TGTGCCACCCAGGGGCAGGGGAACACTGAAGCTTTCTTT.

The V and J genes are TRBV27 and TRBJ2-2; 11 positions agree with TRBD2. The length of the CDR3 is 15 residues. The V gene's germline CDR1 is MNHEY and CDR2 SMNVEV (reference sequence). J lost 5 bases, V lost 7 bases, and 6 bases had no gene match. CDR3: CASTLAGVDTGELFF. CDR3 DNA sequence: TGTGCCAGCACACTAGCGGGAGTCGATACCGGGGAGCTGTTTTTT.